This T cell receptor (beta chain) comes out of a study of cytomegalovirus exposure and HLA in healthy donors. Trimming took off 5 bases at V and 0 bases at J, with 15 bases between the two ends. The CDR3 contains 16 residues. In germline, CDR1 is MNHEY, CDR2 SMNVEV (reference sequence). PCR employed 60 Vbeta and 13 Jbeta primers. The method was immunoSEQ multiplex PCR; TCRdb's version includes in-frame clones alone and lacks a portion of them. The table lists some 180,000 clones, 75% to 85% of them singletons. Source material: PBMCs. The V and J genes are TRBV27 and TRBJ2-3, with a tentative D call TRBD2 (5 bases). The sequence was obtained from a woman aged 25 to 45 in good health and CMV-seropositive. DNA for the CDR3: TGTGCCAGCAGTCCCCGAGAGGGCATTAGCACAGATACGCAGTATTTT. Protein product: CASSPREGISTDTQYF.